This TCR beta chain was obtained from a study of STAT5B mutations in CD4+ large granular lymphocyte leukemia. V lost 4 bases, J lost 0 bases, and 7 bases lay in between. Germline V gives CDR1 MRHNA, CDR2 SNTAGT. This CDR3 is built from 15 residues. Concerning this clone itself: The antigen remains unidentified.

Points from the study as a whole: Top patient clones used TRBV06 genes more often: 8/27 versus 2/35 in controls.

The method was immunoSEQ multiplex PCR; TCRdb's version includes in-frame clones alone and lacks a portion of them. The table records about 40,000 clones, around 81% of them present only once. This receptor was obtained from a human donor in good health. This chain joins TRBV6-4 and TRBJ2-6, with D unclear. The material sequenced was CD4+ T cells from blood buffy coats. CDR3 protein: CASSVDFSGANVLTF. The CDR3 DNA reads TGTGCCAGCAGTGTCGACTTCTCTGGGGCCAACGTCCTGACTTTC.